A single sample gave rise to the 2 T cell receptor beta chains below, sequenced in a study of T cell clonality in common variable immunodeficiency (dated by TCRdb to between 2015 and 2017). The library relied on the immunoSEQ multiplex PCR assay. In its TCRdb copy, this immuneACCESS table keeps in-frame sequences only and misses some clones. Where compared with another copy, unresolved V genes explain less than half of these, and the others have no known cause. The data for this sample show 42,000 or so clones, each detected more than once. The top ten constitute approximately 2% of the sample. The sequencing input was peripheral blood mononuclear cells. The receptors shown here come from a person aged 18 to 75 in good health.

This clone was observed many times. The CDR3 is CASSSGTSSYEQYF. Partial CDR3 DNA: TGCGCCAGCAGCTCCGGGACTAGCTCCTACGAG. V is TRBV5-1 and J is TRBJ2-7, with 8 bases matching TRBD2. The CDR3 is cut off 3 residues early in the read; its end comes from the germline J gene. This CDR3 has 14 amino acids. J lost 0 bases, V lost 3 bases, and 2 bases had no gene match. Per germline, CDR1 SGHRS and CDR2 YFSETQ. The full variable domain, in which reference TRBV5-1 and TRBJ2-7 provide the parts outside the CDR3, is KAGVTQTPRYLIKTRGQQVTLSCSPISGHRSVSWYQQTPGQGLQFLFEYFSETQRNKGNFPGRFSGRQFSNSRSEMNVSTLELGDSALYLCASSSGTSSYEQYFGPGTRLTVT.

This clone was seen at least ten times. The CDR3 goes on 3 residues after the read ends, and that part is filled in from the germline J gene. The chain combines TRBV18 with TRBJ1-1; TRBD1 matches 9 bases. CDR1 is KGHSH, CDR2 LQKENI, per germline. This CDR3 region has 17 residues. The J segment lost 1 base and the V segment lost 3 bases, leaving 9 bases of the junction unmatched. Incomplete CDR3 DNA: TGTGCCAGCTCACCGGCGGGGGGACAGGGAGGGAACACTGAA. This sequence encodes CASSPAGGQGGNTE. The entire CDR3 protein reads CASSPAGGQGGNTEAFF.